Following are 27 T cell receptor beta chains from one sample sequenced in a study of T cell responses to AZD1222 COVID-19 vaccine. Method: immunoSEQ multiplex PCR; TCRdb's copy keeps in-frame clones and lacks some. The sample contains more than 130,000 clones, about nine tenths of which appear only once. This material consisted of peripheral blood, taken on day 0 of AZD1222 vaccination. These receptors were taken from an adult in good health.

The V call is TRBV5-1, the J call TRBJ2-7, with D possibly being TRBD1 or TRBD2 (6 bases each). Germline V gene data show CDR1 as SGHRS and CDR2 as YFSETQ. Trimming left V 0 bases short and J 2 bases short, with 18 bases between. The CDR3 is 17 residues long. The chain's CDR3 is CASSLGGLAGQTYEQYF. The CDR3 coding sequence is TGCGCCAGCAGCTTGGGGGGGTTGGCGGGACAAACCTACGAGCAGTACTTC. The variable domain in full, completed from reference TRBV5-1 and TRBJ2-7, reads KAGVTQTPRYLIKTRGQQVTLSCSPISGHRSVSWYQQTPGQGLQFLFEYFSETQRNKGNFPGRFSGRQFSNSRSEMNVSTLELGDSALYLCASSLGGLAGQTYEQYFGPGTRLTVT.

The V call is TRBV5-1, the J call TRBJ1-5, with a tentative D call TRBD1 (5 bases). V gave up 0 bases and J gave up 1 base, with 11 bases separating them. The CDR3 is 16 amino acids. The germline gives CDR1 SGHRS, CDR2 YFSETQ. CDR3 sequence reads: CASSLEGRFSNQPQHF. As DNA, the CDR3 is TGCGCCAGCAGCTTGGAGGGGCGCTTCAGCAATCAGCCCCAGCATTTT.

The rearrangement joins TRBV6-4 to TRBJ1-4; 8 nucleotides match TRBD1. The V gene's germline CDR1 is MRHNA and CDR2 SNTAGT. The junction had 4 bases not matched to a gene; V was cut back by 5 bases and J by 8 bases. There are 13 residues in the CDR3. The CDR3 sequence: CASSTDRGEKLFF. In nucleotides, the CDR3 is TGTGCCAGCAGTACCGACAGGGGAGAAAAACTGTTTTTT.

J is TRBJ2-5 and V is TRBV12-3 or TRBV12-4, with D unresolved. There are 12 residues in the CDR3. The V end lost 4 bases, the J end lost 3 bases, and 6 bases lay between the germline ends. The CDR3 sequence: CASSSVKETQYF. The CDR3 region has the DNA TGTGCCAGCAGTTCAGTTAAAGAGACCCAGTACTTC.

In DNA form, the CDR3 reads TGTGCCAGCAGTGGACTTCCTGGGGATGGCTACACCTTC. Amino acid sequence: CASSGLPGDGYTF. The V and J genes are TRBV2 and TRBJ1-2; no clear D gene. This CDR3 spans 13 amino acids. Germline CDR1 reads SNHLY; CDR2 reads FYNNEI. The germline V and J ends were trimmed by 4 bases and 6 bases, with 12 bases remaining between them.

The rearrangement joins TRBV2 to TRBJ2-2, with 8 bases identical to TRBD2. V lost 5 bases, J lost 5 bases, and 7 bases stayed unmatched. The germline V gene has CDR1 SNHLY and CDR2 FYNNEI. The CDR3 totals 15 residues. CDR3: CASSTGTRSTGELFF. The DNA of the CDR3 is TGTGCCAGCAGTACCGGGACTAGATCGACCGGGGAGCTGTTTTTT.

The genes are TRBV29-1 and TRBJ1-2; tentative D call: TRBD1 (6 bases). CDR1 and CDR2 (germline): SQVTM, ANQGSEA. V shed 5 bases and J shed 4 bases, with 17 bases lying between them. This CDR3 is built from 14 residues. The CDR3 DNA is TGCAGCGTTTTGTCAGGGGACGGATTCTATGGCTACACCTTC. Encoded protein: CSVLSGDGFYGYTF.

The V gene is TRBV9, the J gene TRBJ2-3; 9 bases align to TRBD2. V lost 0 bases to trimming and J lost 3 bases; unmatched junction nucleotides: 5. The CDR3 sequence is 16 residues long. CDR1 SGDLS and CDR2 YYNGEE come from the germline V gene. The DNA for the CDR3 is TGTGCCAGCAGCGTAGGTAGCGGGAGTGGGACAGATACGCAGTATTTT. It yields the protein CASSVGSGSGTDTQYF.

The CDR3 DNA follows: TGCAGTGCTAGTGGCGGGGGGGCCTCAGGGGAGCAGTTCTTC. Translated: CSASGGGASGEQFF. This chain links TRBV20-1 with TRBJ2-1, with TRBD2 identical over 9 bases. This CDR3 has 14 amino acids. V dropped 3 bases and J dropped 10; count of bases not matched to a gene: 10. Germline-derived CDR1 and CDR2 are DFQATT and SNEGSKA (reference sequence).

This rearrangement joins TRBV5-1 to TRBJ2-2; 9 bases match TRBD1. CDR1 is SGHRS, CDR2 YFSETQ, per germline. Trimming removed 4 bases from V and 4 bases from J; junction bases left unmatched: 5. This CDR3 is 15 amino acids long. The CDR3, as DNA: TGCGCCAGCAGCCCAGGGACAGGGAGCACCGGGGAGCTGTTTTTT. Translation: CASSPGTGSTGELFF.

The rearrangement links TRBV6-2 or TRBV6-3 to TRBJ1-5; D is perhaps TRBD1 (5 bases). Germline V gives CDR1 MNHEY, CDR2 SVGEGT. V was cut by 2 bases and J by 0 bases, with 14 bases left in between. The CDR3 consists of 17 residues. The CDR3, as DNA: TGTGCCAGCAGTTACGGCGCAGGGAGGTATAGCAATCAGCCCCAGCATTTT. This translates into CASSYGAGRYSNQPQHF.

The rearrangement joins TRBV6-1 to TRBJ1-2; 7 nucleotides align to TRBD1. The germline gives CDR1 MNHNS, CDR2 SASEGT. The CDR3 extends over 12 amino acids. With V trimmed by 3 bases and J by 7 bases, 2 bases remained unmatched. CDR3 protein: CASSDGTVGYTF. Written as DNA, the CDR3 is TGTGCCAGCAGTGATGGGACAGTTGGCTACACCTTC.

This clone has more than one count but fewer than ten. V gene TRBV2 combines with J gene TRBJ2-1; D gene unclear. The CDR3 sequence is 13 residues long. Germline V gives CDR1 SNHLY, CDR2 FYNNEI. The germline V and J ends were trimmed by 8 bases and 0 bases, with 8 bases remaining between them. CDR3 sequence (DNA): TGTGCCAGCGCGGTCACCTCCTACAATGAGCAGTTCTTC. Its protein product is CASAVTSYNEQFF.

The V gene is TRBV19, the J gene TRBJ2-1; D possibly corresponds to TRBD1 (5 bases). Germline CDR1 is LNHDA and CDR2 is SQIVND (reference sequence). V was clipped by 3 bases and J by 3 bases, with 18 bases between them. The CDR3 has 17 amino acids. The CDR3: CASSILLQRGFYNEQFF. CDR3 nucleotide sequence: TGTGCCAGTAGTATCCTCCTTCAAAGGGGATTCTACAATGAGCAGTTCTTC.

The J gene is TRBJ2-3, the V gene TRBV5-5; 11 bases align to TRBD2. The CDR3 loop spans 15 amino acids. Germline CDR1 reads SGHKS; CDR2 reads YYEKEE (reference sequence). V trimming: 0 bases; J trimming: 4 bases; junction bases outside the gene matches: 1. CDR3 in DNA: TGTGCCAGCAGCTTGGAACTAGCGGGGGCAGATACGCAGTATTTT. Protein sequence: CASSLELAGADTQYF.

V is TRBV5-5 and J is TRBJ2-1; TRBD2 is a possible D gene (6 bases). The CDR3 is made up of 13 amino acids. Trimming removed 4 bases from V and 7 bases from J, with 12 bases in between. Looked up from germline, CDR1 is SGHKS and CDR2 is YYEKEE (reference sequence). DNA for the CDR3: TGTGCCAGCAGCCCAGGGACTTCGAATGAGCAGTTCTTC. Encoded protein: CASSPGTSNEQFF.

V usage is TRBV3-1 (or the pseudogene TRBV3-2) and J usage is TRBJ2-1; D remains ambiguous. There are 18 residues in the CDR3. CDR1 and CDR2 from the germline V gene are LGHDT and YNNKEL (reference sequence). Trimming pared 0 bases from V and 1 base from J, leaving 16 bases between. CDR3 region: CASSQDPDLRTSYNEQFF. In DNA, the CDR3 is TGTGCCAGCAGCCAAGACCCGGACCTTAGAACTTCCTACAATGAGCAGTTCTTC.

The V call is TRBV28, the J call TRBJ1-5; tentatively, D is TRBD1 (6 bases). Trimming took 11 bases from V and 7 from J, leaving 15 bases between them. This CDR3 spans 12 amino acids. Germline V CDR1 and CDR2: MDHEN, SYDVKM. The CDR3 coding sequence is TGTGCCCTAGGGGGGGGCGGCCAGCCCCAGCATTTT. It translates to CALGGGGQPQHF. The entire variable domain, with the rest obtained from reference TRBV28 and TRBJ1-5, is as follows: DVKVTQSSRYLVKRTGEKVFLECVQDMDHENMFWYRQDPGLGLRLIYFSYDVKMKEKGDIPEGYSVSREKKERFSLILESASTNQTSMYLCALGGGGQPQHFGDGTRLSIL.

The CDR3: CASSLSGERNTEAFF. CDR3 bases: TGTGCCAGCAGTCTATCAGGGGAACGGAACACTGAAGCTTTCTTT. The chain carries TRBV28 and TRBJ1-1; D may be TRBD1 (6 bases). Per germline, CDR1 MDHEN and CDR2 SYDVKM. Trimming took 5 bases from V and 1 from J, leaving 14 bases between them. The CDR3 runs to 15 residues.

The rearrangement links TRBV6-2 or TRBV6-3 to TRBJ1-1; no clear D gene. The CDR3 totals 13 residues. Deletions cut 3 bases from V and 8 bases from J, with 13 bases between. Per germline, CDR1 MNHEY and CDR2 SVGEGT. CDR3 nucleotides: TGTGCCAGCAGTTATTATCTTGGTTGGGAAGCTTTCTTT. It specifies CASSYYLGWEAFF.

A remark on this clone: A junction end diverges from the germline sequence, so it may reflect a read error. The chain recombines TRBV5-1 with TRBJ2-3, with TRBD2 identical over 9 bases. Germline assignment: CDR1 SGHRS and CDR2 YFSETQ. The CDR3 sequence is 17 residues long. This chain's CDR3 is CARSLPGAGGATDTQYF. CDR3 in DNA: TGCGCCCGCAGCCTCCCGGGGGCGGGGGGGGCTACAGATACGCAGTATTTT.

The rearrangement uses TRBV7-2 and TRBJ1-6; maybe TRBD1 (6 bases). The germline CDR1 and CDR2 sequences are SGHTA and FQGNSA. This CDR3 has 17 amino acids. Trimming took 1 base from V and 2 from J, leaving 12 bases between them. The CDR3 sequence: CASSLVVGGPYNSPLHF. CDR3 coding DNA: TGTGCCAGCAGCTTAGTTGTGGGGGGGCCCTATAATTCACCCCTCCACTTT.

The V call is TRBV7-6, the J call TRBJ1-6; 9 positions match TRBD1. V was clipped by 6 bases and J by 5 bases; unmatched bases: 5. The CDR3 consists of 15 residues. CDR1 SGHVS and CDR2 FNYEAQ come from the germline V gene. The CDR3 region is CASRPDRGDNSPLHF. The CDR3 nucleotides are TGTGCCAGCAGACCCGACAGGGGGGATAATTCACCCCTCCACTTT.

The CDR3 DNA reads as TGCGCCAGCAGCTTGATTCCTACAGGGGTCGGGGATGAGCAGTTCTTC. Amino acids: CASSLIPTGVGDEQFF. The chain combines TRBV5-1 with TRBJ2-1; TRBD1 aligns across 7 bases. The V gene's germline CDR1 is SGHRS and CDR2 YFSETQ. V shed 1 base, J shed 8 bases, and the junction held 12 bases outside the gene matches. This CDR3 contains 16 residues.

This clone was counted between two and nine times. V and J are TRBV6-4 and TRBJ2-6; TRBD1 matches 10 bases. The CDR3 spans 16 residues. CDR1 is MRHNA and CDR2 is SNTAGT in the germline V gene. With 3 bases clipped from V and 2 bases from J, the junction kept 1 base outside the gene matches. Written as DNA, the CDR3 is TGTGCCAGCAGTGAGGGGACAGGGGCTGGGGCCAACGTCCTGACTTTC. Its translation is CASSEGTGAGANVLTF.

The chain is built from TRBV3-1 (or the pseudogene TRBV3-2) and TRBJ1-3, with D unresolved. Germline assignment: CDR1 LGHDT and CDR2 YNNKEL (reference sequence). This CDR3 is 14 amino acids long. Trimming took off 0 bases at V and 4 bases at J, with 7 bases between the two ends. CDR3 region: CASSQDIIGNTIYF. The DNA for the CDR3 is TGTGCCAGCAGCCAAGATATTATCGGAAACACCATATATTTT.

This clone appeared a single time. The rearrangement links TRBV30 to TRBJ1-2; tentative D call: TRBD1 (6 bases). V shed 2 bases and J shed 0 bases, with 10 bases lying between them. The CDR3 is 14 amino acids. From germline, CDR1 is GTSNPN and CDR2 SVGIG (reference sequence). In nucleotides, the CDR3 is TGTGCCTGGAGTCCCGGGACATCTAACTATGGCTACACCTTC. This codes for CAWSPGTSNYGYTF.